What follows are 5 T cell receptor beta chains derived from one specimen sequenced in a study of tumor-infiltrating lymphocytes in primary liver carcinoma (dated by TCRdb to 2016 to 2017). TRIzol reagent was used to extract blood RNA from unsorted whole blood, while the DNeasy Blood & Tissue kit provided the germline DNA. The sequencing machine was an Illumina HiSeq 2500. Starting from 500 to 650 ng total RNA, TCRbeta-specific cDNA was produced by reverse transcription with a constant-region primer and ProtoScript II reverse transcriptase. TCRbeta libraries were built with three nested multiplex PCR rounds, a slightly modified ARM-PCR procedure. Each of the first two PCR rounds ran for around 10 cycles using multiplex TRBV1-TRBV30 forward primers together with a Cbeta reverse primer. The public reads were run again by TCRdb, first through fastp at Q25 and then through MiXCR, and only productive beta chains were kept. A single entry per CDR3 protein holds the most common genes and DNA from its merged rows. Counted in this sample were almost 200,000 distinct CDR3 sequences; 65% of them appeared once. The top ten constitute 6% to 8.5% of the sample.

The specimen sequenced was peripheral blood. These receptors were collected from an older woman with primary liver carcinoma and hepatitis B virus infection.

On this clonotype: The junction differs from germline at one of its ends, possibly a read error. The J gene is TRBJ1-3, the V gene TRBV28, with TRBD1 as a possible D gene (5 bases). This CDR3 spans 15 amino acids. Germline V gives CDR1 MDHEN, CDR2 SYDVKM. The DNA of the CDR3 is TGTGCTAGCAGTTTGGAAGGGGCCGGTGGAAACACCATATATTTT. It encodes CASSLEGAGGNTIYF.

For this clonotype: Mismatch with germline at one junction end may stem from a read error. The CDR3 loop reads CTSSLVLAEEETQYF. The CDR3 bases are TGCACCAGCAGCTTGGTTCTGGCGGAGGAAGAGACCCAGTACTTC. The genes are TRBV5-1 and TRBJ2-5; TRBD2 might be the D (5 bases). The V gene's germline CDR1 is SGHRS and CDR2 YFSETQ. The CDR3 loop spans 15 amino acids.

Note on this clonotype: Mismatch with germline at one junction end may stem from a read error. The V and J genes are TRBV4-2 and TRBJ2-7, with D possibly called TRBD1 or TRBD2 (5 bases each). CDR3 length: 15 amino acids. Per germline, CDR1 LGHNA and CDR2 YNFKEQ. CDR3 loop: CASGQGSTTNYEQYF. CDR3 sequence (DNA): TGTGCCAGCGGCCAGGGATCGACTACAAACTACGAGCAGTACTTC.

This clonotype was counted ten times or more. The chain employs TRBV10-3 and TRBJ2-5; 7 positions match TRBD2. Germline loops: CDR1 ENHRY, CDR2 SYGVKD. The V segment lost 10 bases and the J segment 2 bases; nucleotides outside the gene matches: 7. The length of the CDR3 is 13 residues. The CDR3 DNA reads TGTGCCACACTAGCGCCGGGGCAAGAGACCCAGTACTTC. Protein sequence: CATLAPGQETQYF.

This CDR3 reads CASSFPPGGVDNEQYF. The CDR3 nucleotides read TGCGCCAGCAGCTTCCCTCCGGGAGGGGTCGACAATGAGCAGTACTTC. The V call is TRBV5-1, the J call TRBJ2-1, with TRBD2 identical over 8 bases. The DNA end favors TRBJ2-7, so the J call may be wrong. Germline values: CDR1 SGHRS, CDR2 YFSETQ. The length of the CDR3 is 16 residues.